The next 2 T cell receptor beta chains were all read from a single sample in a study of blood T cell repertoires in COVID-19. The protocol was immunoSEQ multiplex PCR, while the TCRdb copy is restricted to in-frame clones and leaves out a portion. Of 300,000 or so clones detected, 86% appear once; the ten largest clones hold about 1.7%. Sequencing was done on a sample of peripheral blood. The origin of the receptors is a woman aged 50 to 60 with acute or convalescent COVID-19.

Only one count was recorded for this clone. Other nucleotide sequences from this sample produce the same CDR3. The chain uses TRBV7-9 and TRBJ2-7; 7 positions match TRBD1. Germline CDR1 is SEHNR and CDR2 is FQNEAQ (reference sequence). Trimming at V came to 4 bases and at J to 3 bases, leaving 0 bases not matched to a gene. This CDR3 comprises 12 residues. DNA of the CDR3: TGTGCCAGCAGCTGGGACAGCTACGAGCAGTACTTC. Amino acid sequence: CASSWDSYEQYF.

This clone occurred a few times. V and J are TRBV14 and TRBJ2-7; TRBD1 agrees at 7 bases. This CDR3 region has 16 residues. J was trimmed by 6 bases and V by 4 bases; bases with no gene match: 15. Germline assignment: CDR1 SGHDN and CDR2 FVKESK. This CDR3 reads CASSRPPGQNTGEQYF. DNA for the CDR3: TGTGCCAGCAGCCGACCTCCGGGACAGAACACGGGCGAGCAGTACTTC.